This T cell receptor beta chain was recovered during a study of T cells in Graves' hyperthyroidism and ophthalmopathy. General study points: In simple terms, a model built on 13 V-J features told ophthalmopathy apart from stable hyperthyroidism. Most thyroid clonotypes with frequency above 0.001 were detected in blood.

Note on this clonotype: No antigen is known for it.

Template material for amplifying TCR beta CDR3 regions consisted of RNA transcripts. The HTBI primer set was used in a first-round RT-PCR of the TCR CDR3. MiXCR was run by TCRdb on the multiplex PCR reads, yielding one entry per CDR3 protein. The sample contains some 600,000 distinct CDR3 sequences, 46% of which appear only once. Pregnant or lactating patients were excluded, as were those with uncontrolled infection or other autoimmune disease. Diagnoses rested on clinical symptoms, serum thyroxine and TRAb, thyroid ultrasound and orbital computed tomography. The CDR3 contains 13 residues. Germline V CDR1 and CDR2: MNHEY, SMNVEV (reference sequence). Trimming removed 6 bases at V and 4 bases at J, with 13 bases between.

This sequence originates from a woman under 30 with Graves' hyperthyroidism. The chain couples TRBV27 to TRBJ2-7; TRBD1 might be the D (5 bases). Sequences were obtained from peripheral blood or thyroid tissue (not recorded which). The CDR3 nucleotides are TGTGCCAGCAGCGAACAGGAGAATTACGAGCAGTACTTC. This translates into CASSEQENYEQYF.